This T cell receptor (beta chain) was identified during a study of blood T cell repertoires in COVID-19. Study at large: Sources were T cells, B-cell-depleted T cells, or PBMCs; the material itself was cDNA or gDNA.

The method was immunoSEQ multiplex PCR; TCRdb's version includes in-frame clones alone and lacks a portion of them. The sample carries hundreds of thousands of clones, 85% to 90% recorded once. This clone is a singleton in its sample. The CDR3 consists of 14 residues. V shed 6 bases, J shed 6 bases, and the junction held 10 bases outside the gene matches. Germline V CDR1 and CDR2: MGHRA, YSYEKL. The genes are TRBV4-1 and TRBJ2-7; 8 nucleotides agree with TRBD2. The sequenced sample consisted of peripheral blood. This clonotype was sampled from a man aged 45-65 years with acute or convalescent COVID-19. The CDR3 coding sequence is TGCGCCAGCAGACGGGAGGGCTCCTCGCCCGAGCAGTACTTC. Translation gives CASRREGSSPEQYF.